The clone carrying this TCR beta chain has only one observation. This specimen belongs to a study of T cell changes during pregnancy in multiple sclerosis. The CDR3 is 14 residues long. Trimming pared 0 bases from V and 4 bases from J, leaving 9 bases between. The germline V gene encodes CDR1 SGHVS and CDR2 FNYEAQ. The method was immunoSEQ multiplex PCR; TCRdb's version includes in-frame clones alone and lacks a portion of them. The sample lists 20,000 or so clones, 87% occurring once. The sequence was collected from a female donor in good health, enrolled as a control in a pregnancy study. The chain uses TRBV7-6 and TRBJ2-5; D is uncertain. This specimen consisted of CD8+ T cells from peripheral blood mononuclear cells, obtained in the third trimester of pregnancy. CDR3 nucleotides: TGTGCCAGCAGCTTAGCGGGTAGCTTAGAGACCCAGTACTTC. Protein product: CASSLAGSLETQYF.